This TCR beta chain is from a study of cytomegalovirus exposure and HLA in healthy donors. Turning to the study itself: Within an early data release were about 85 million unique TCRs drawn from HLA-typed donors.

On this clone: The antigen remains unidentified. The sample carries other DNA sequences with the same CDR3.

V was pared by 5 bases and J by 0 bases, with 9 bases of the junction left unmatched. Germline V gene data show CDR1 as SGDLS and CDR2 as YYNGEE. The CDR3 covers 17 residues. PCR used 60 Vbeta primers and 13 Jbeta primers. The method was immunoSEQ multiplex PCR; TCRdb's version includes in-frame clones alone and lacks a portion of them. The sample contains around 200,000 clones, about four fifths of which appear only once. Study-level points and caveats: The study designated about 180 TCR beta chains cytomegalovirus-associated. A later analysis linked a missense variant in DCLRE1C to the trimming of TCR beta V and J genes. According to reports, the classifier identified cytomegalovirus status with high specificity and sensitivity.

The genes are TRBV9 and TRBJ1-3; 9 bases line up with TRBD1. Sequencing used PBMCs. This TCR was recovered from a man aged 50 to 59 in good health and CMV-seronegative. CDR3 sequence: CASSSGTGLFSGNTIYF. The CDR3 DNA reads TGTGCCAGCAGTAGCGGGACAGGGCTTTTCTCTGGAAACACCATATATTTT.